Listed below are T cell receptor beta chains from one sample, sequenced in a study of shared clonotypes between healthy human individuals. This table comes from immunoSEQ multiplex PCR, and its TCRdb copy is limited to in-frame clones, with some not included. The table has fewer than 3 million clones, less than 95% seen once. The sequenced material came from naive CD4+ T cells from PBMCs. The origin of the receptors is a young man in good health. Some clones in this sample may be carry-over from other donors' samples. The CDR3 runs from the conserved cysteine through the conserved F or W. Each record gives: clone size, CDR3 length, D gene, J gene, V gene, CDR3 protein, CDR3 DNA. A D gene is named only where the DNA matches it firmly. A clone size is listed for some rows: how often the clone was seen (once, few, many), or a class if it is expanded.

size: -; length: 14; D: -; J: TRBJ1-1; V: TRBV5-1; CDR3: CASSLPQYNTEAFF; DNA: TGCGCCAGCAGCTTACCGCAATATAACACTGAAGCTTTCTTT
size: -; length: 12; D: -; J: TRBJ2-5; V: TRBV18; CDR3: CASSPVTNSQYF; DNA: TGTGCCAGCTCACCTGTAACGAACAGCCAGTACTTC
size: -; length: 12; D: -; J: TRBJ1-5; V: TRBV27; CDR3: CASSSPGQPQHF; DNA: TGTGCCAGCAGTTCCCCAGGACAGCCCCAGCATTTT
size: -; length: 15; D: TRBD2; J: TRBJ2-1; V: TRBV28; CDR3: CASSLLAGDYNEQFF; DNA: TGTGCCAGCAGTTTACTAGCGGGAGACTACAATGAGCAGTTCTTC
size: -; length: 16; D: -; J: TRBJ1-2; V: TRBV5-4; CDR3: CASSSPNRRLDYGYTF; DNA: TGTGCCAGCAGCTCCCCTAACAGGAGACTAGATTATGGCTACACCTTC
size: -; length: 12; D: TRBD1; J: TRBJ1-1; V: TRBV2; CDR3: CASSPGQGEAFF; DNA: TGTGCCAGCAGTCCGGGACAGGGTGAAGCTTTCTTT
size: -; length: 13; D: -; J: TRBJ1-5; V: TRBV11-2; CDR3: CASSPGPPGPQHF; DNA: TGTGCCAGCAGCCCGGGCCCCCCGGGCCCCCAGCATTTT
size: -; length: 15; D: -; J: TRBJ2-2; V: TRBV19; CDR3: CASSQRTANTGELFF; DNA: TGTGCCAGTAGCCAAAGGACAGCGAACACCGGGGAGCTGTTTTTT
size: -; length: 17; D: TRBD1; J: TRBJ2-1; V: TRBV6-1; CDR3: CASSELYRGLSYNEQFF; DNA: TGTGCCAGCAGTGAACTTTACAGGGGGTTATCCTACAATGAGCAGTTCTTC
size: -; length: 16; D: TRBD1; J: TRBJ1-6; V: TRBV5-1; CDR3: CASSLPGTGGNSPLHF; DNA: TGCGCCAGCAGCTTGCCGGGGACAGGGGGGAATTCACCCCTCCACTTT
size: -; length: 15; D: -; J: TRBJ2-4; V: TRBV27; CDR3: CASSVTSFSKNIQYF; DNA: TGTGCCAGCAGTGTGACAAGTTTTAGCAAAAACATTCAGTACTTC
size: once; length: 15; D: -; J: TRBJ1-5; V: TRBV5-6; CDR3: CASSFGMIGNQPQHF; DNA: TGTGCCAGCAGCTTCGGGATGATTGGCAATCAGCCCCAGCATTTT
size: -; length: 17; D: -; J: TRBJ2-1; V: TRBV18; CDR3: CASSPPPARWIKNEQFF; DNA: TGTGCCAGCTCACCACCGCCGGCTAGATGGATTAAAAATGAGCAGTTCTTC
size: -; length: 14; D: -; J: TRBJ1-2; V: TRBV28; CDR3: CASSQLKRGQGYTF; DNA: TGTGCCAGCAGTCAATTAAAGAGGGGTCAAGGCTACACCTTC
size: -; length: 14; D: -; J: TRBJ1-1; V: TRBV6-5; CDR3: CASSYSSGETEAFF; DNA: TGTGCCAGCAGTTACTCGTCAGGAGAAACTGAAGCTTTCTTT
size: -; length: 14; D: -; J: TRBJ2-5; V: TRBV7-8; CDR3: CASSFVGFQETQYF; DNA: TGTGCCAGCAGCTTCGTGGGCTTCCAAGAGACCCAGTACTTC
size: once; length: 16; D: -; J: TRBJ1-3; V: TRBV19; CDR3: CASSNLRASSGNTIYF; DNA: TGTGCCAGTAGTAATTTGAGGGCGAGCTCTGGAAACACCATATATTTT
size: -; length: 16; D: TRBD2; J: TRBJ2-1; V: TRBV5-1; CDR3: CASSLAAGVVGNEQFF; DNA: TGCGCCAGCAGCTTGGCGGCGGGAGTTGTGGGCAATGAGCAGTTCTTC
size: -; length: 14; D: -; J: TRBJ2-2; V: TRBV7-2; CDR3: CASSLLGVTGELFF; DNA: TGTGCCAGCAGCTTACTGGGGGTCACCGGGGAGCTGTTTTTT
size: -; length: 20; D: TRBD1; J: TRBJ1-5; V: TRBV19; CDR3: CASSPFQTGPGAYSNQPQHF; DNA: TGTGCCAGTAGTCCGTTCCAGACAGGGCCAGGGGCATATAGCAATCAGCCCCAGCATTTT
size: few; length: 14; D: TRBD1; J: TRBJ1-1; V: TRBV5-1; CDR3: CASSPGQMNTEAFF; DNA: TGCGCCAGCAGCCCGGGACAGATGAACACTGAAGCTTTCTTT
size: -; length: 15; D: TRBD2; J: TRBJ2-1; V: TRBV5-4; CDR3: CASSPRAGRDNEQFF; DNA: TGTGCCAGCAGCCCCCGGGCTGGGAGGGACAATGAGCAGTTCTTC
size: -; length: 14; D: -; J: TRBJ2-3; V: TRBV27; CDR3: CASSLGGRPDTQYF; DNA: TGTGCCAGCAGTTTAGGGGGGAGACCAGATACGCAGTATTTT
size: -; length: 14; D: -; J: TRBJ2-1; V: TRBV5-1; CDR3: CASSRQGTYNEQFF; DNA: TGCGCCAGCAGCCGGCAGGGGACCTACAATGAGCAGTTCTTC
size: -; length: 15; D: -; J: TRBJ1-2; V: TRBV7-9; CDR3: CASSLVQGANYGYTF; DNA: TGTGCCAGCAGCTTAGTTCAGGGAGCTAACTATGGCTACACCTTC
size: -; length: 17; D: TRBD2; J: TRBJ2-3; V: TRBV7-3; CDR3: CASSKGASGYSTDTQYF; DNA: TGTGCCAGCAGTAAAGGGGCTAGCGGGTACAGCACAGATACGCAGTATTTT
size: -; length: 14; D: -; J: TRBJ2-2; V: TRBV19; CDR3: CASMAGLNTGELFF; DNA: TGTGCCAGTATGGCTGGGTTGAACACCGGGGAGCTGTTTTTT
size: -; length: 15; D: -; J: TRBJ1-3; V: TRBV11-2; CDR3: CASSLLGAPGNTIYF; DNA: TGTGCCAGCAGCTTATTGGGGGCGCCTGGAAACACCATATATTTT
size: -; length: 15; D: TRBD1; J: TRBJ2-2; V: TRBV7-8; CDR3: CASSLRTGGTGELFF; DNA: TGTGCCAGCAGCCTACGGACAGGGGGCACCGGGGAGCTGTTTTTT
size: -; length: 15; D: TRBD1; J: TRBJ2-2; V: TRBV7-3; CDR3: CASSQGTGNTGELFF; DNA: TGTGCCAGCAGCCAAGGGACAGGGAACACCGGGGAGCTGTTTTTT
size: -; length: 16; D: TRBD2; J: TRBJ2-5; V: TRBV5-1; CDR3: CASSLGGTSGQETQYF; DNA: TGCGCCAGCAGCTTGGGCGGGACTAGCGGCCAAGAGACCCAGTACTTC
size: -; length: 15; D: -; J: TRBJ2-7; V: TRBV6-6; CDR3: CASSYPLTSAVEQYF; DNA: TGTGCCAGCAGTTACCCCCTTACCTCAGCTGTAGAGCAGTACTTC
size: -; length: 13; D: TRBD1; J: TRBJ1-4; V: TRBV2; CDR3: CASRDRGIEKLFF; DNA: TGTGCCAGCAGGGACAGGGGGATTGAAAAACTGTTTTTT
size: -; length: 14; D: -; J: TRBJ2-1; V: TRBV28; CDR3: CASSFSGRIGEQFF; DNA: TGTGCCAGCAGTTTCTCTGGACGAATCGGAGAGCAGTTCTTC
size: -; length: 15; D: -; J: TRBJ1-5; V: TRBV6-1; CDR3: CASSEAGDSNQPQHF; DNA: TGTGCCAGCAGTGAAGCGGGCGATAGCAATCAGCCCCAGCATTTT
size: -; length: 15; D: -; J: TRBJ1-4; V: TRBV4-3; CDR3: CASSQVRAGGEKLFF; DNA: TGCGCCAGCAGCCAAGTCCGGGCGGGGGGCGAAAAACTGTTTTTT
size: once; length: 15; D: -; J: TRBJ1-3; V: TRBV5-6; CDR3: CASSFKGSSGNTIYF; DNA: TGTGCCAGCAGCTTTAAGGGCAGCTCTGGAAACACCATATATTTT
size: -; length: 13; D: -; J: TRBJ2-7; V: TRBV5-1; CDR3: CASSPIPAYEQYF; DNA: TGCGCCAGCAGCCCCATACCCGCCTACGAGCAGTACTTC
size: -; length: 17; D: -; J: TRBJ2-4; V: TRBV29-1; CDR3: CSVSRDSLFGAKNIQYF; DNA: TGCAGCGTCTCCCGGGACTCTCTCTTTGGAGCCAAAAACATTCAGTACTTC
size: -; length: 15; D: TRBD2; J: TRBJ2-2; V: TRBV25-1; CDR3: CASKSSGMGGGELFF; DNA: TGTGCCAGCAAGAGTAGCGGGATGGGGGGAGGGGAGCTGTTTTTT
size: -; length: 16; D: -; J: TRBJ2-1; V: TRBV13; CDR3: CASSQGGRNSYNEQFF; DNA: TGTGCCAGCAGCCAAGGTGGGCGAAACTCCTACAATGAGCAGTTCTTC
size: -; length: 14; D: TRBD1; J: TRBJ1-1; V: TRBV5-4; CDR3: CASSPGQGGTEAFF; DNA: TGTGCCAGCAGCCCCGGACAGGGCGGCACTGAAGCTTTCTTT
size: -; length: 13; D: -; J: TRBJ1-4; V: TRBV15; CDR3: CATSRDLLEKLFF; DNA: TGTGCCACCAGCAGAGATCTCCTCGAAAAACTGTTTTTT
size: -; length: 13; D: -; J: TRBJ2-5; V: TRBV7-2; CDR3: CASSSHPQETQYF; DNA: TGTGCCAGCAGCTCCCACCCCCAAGAGACCCAGTACTTC
size: -; length: 14; D: -; J: TRBJ1-1; V: TRBV6-5; CDR3: CASRPSGQGTEAFF; DNA: TGTGCCAGCCGCCCCTCCGGGCAGGGGACTGAAGCTTTCTTT
size: -; length: 15; D: -; J: TRBJ2-7; V: TRBV6-6; CDR3: CASSPGHSLPYEQYF; DNA: TGTGCCAGCAGTCCTGGCCATAGTCTACCCTACGAGCAGTACTTC